These 24 T cell receptor beta chains came from one sample sequenced in a study of shared clonotypes between healthy human individuals (dated by TCRdb to the early 2020s). Receptor amplification or capture employed the immunoSEQ multiplex PCR assay. Held by TCRdb, this immuneACCESS table contains in-frame sequences only and omits some clones. Under half of the omission traces to an unresolved V gene where checked; the cause of the rest is unknown. Recorded for this sample are roughly 1,100,000 clones; about 75% of them occurred a single time. 1.4% of the sample is in the top ten clones. Material for sequencing was memory CD4+ T cells sorted from blood. Interpreted using the paper, the cell subset or site label stands for: CD45RA-negative fraction. These receptor sequences come from a man younger than 30 in good health.

A note on this clone: The identical CDR3 is also encoded by other nucleotide sequences in the sample. The rearrangement uses TRBV5-1 and TRBJ2-5; D is ambiguous. The CDR3 totals 13 residues. The V gene lost 1 base and the J gene lost 3 bases, with 7 bases spanning the gap. Per the germline V gene, CDR1 is SGHRS and CDR2 is YFSETQ. CDR3 residues: CASSLRGEETQYF. The CDR3 DNA follows: TGCGCCAGCAGCTTGAGAGGCGAAGAGACCCAGTACTTC.

V gene TRBV5-1 combines with J gene TRBJ2-5; D not certain. The germline V gene has CDR1 SGHRS and CDR2 YFSETQ. This CDR3 comprises 15 residues. V was shortened by 2 bases and J by 5 bases, with 16 bases between the two germline ends. The CDR3 coding sequence is TGCGCCAGCAGCTTAGAAACGACCCGCGAGGAGACCCAGTACTTC. It encodes CASSLETTREETQYF.

This clone was seen only a few times. No DNA is shown, since the ends of the CDR3 on it are uncertain; the CDR3 is the one TCRdb lists. This sequence joins TRBV6-5 and TRBJ2-7; TRBD1 is the table's D call, not checked against the DNA. Germline CDR1 is MNHEY and CDR2 is SVGAGI. The CDR3 has 16 residues if both end residues are counted. The CDR3 protein is CASSSSDRTPTYEQYF.

The V and J genes are TRBV7-2 and TRBJ2-1; D is perhaps TRBD2 (5 bases). Germline V gene lookup returns CDR1 SGHTA and CDR2 FQGNSA. Trimming shortened V by 3 bases and J by 0 bases, and 15 bases separated the two germline ends. This CDR3 comprises 17 residues. DNA for the CDR3: TGTGCCAGCAGCTTGGGTCCCGGGATAAGCTCCTACAATGAGCAGTTCTTC. Translation gives CASSLGPGISSYNEQFF.

This clone was seen once. This chain uses TRBV11-2 with TRBJ2-1; no definite D call. This CDR3 has 11 amino acids. Trimming shortened V by 5 bases and J by 5 bases, and 4 bases separated the two germline ends. Germline CDR1 and CDR2: SGHAT and FQNNGV. CDR3 protein: CASSINNEQFF. The CDR3 DNA is TGTGCCAGCAGCATTAACAATGAGCAGTTCTTC.

This chain uses TRBV7-2 with TRBJ2-3; 7 nucleotides match TRBD2. This CDR3 is 14 amino acids long. Germline CDR1 SGHTA, CDR2 FQGNSA. V shed 5 bases and J 7 bases; nucleotides not matched to a gene: 9. Here the CDR3 DNA reads TGTGCCAGCAGCGAAGACGGGACTACGAATACGCAGTATTTT. Encoded protein: CASSEDGTTNTQYF.

The sample holds one count of this clone. The chain is built from TRBV6-6 and TRBJ2-6; D possibly uses TRBD1 or TRBD2 (5 bases each). The CDR3 has 13 amino acids. Trimming took off 6 bases at V and 4 bases at J, with 7 bases between the two ends. Germline V lookup: CDR1 MNHNY, CDR2 SVGAGI (reference sequence). The CDR3 region is CASRGEGANVLTF. CDR3 DNA: TGTGCCAGCAGGGGGGAGGGGGCCAACGTCCTGACTTTC.

Comments on this clone: Other DNA sequences in this specimen translate into the identical CDR3. The gene calls are TRBV2 and TRBJ2-1; D is possibly TRBD2 (6 bases). The length of the CDR3 is 16 residues. Germline CDR1 SNHLY, CDR2 FYNNEI. Trimming stripped 1 base from V and 3 bases from J, with 13 bases between. This CDR3 is CASSEGGGTLYNEQFF. CDR3 in DNA: TGTGCCAGCAGTGAAGGGGGCGGGACCCTCTACAATGAGCAGTTCTTC.

This chain connects TRBV7-9 to TRBJ1-2; D is perhaps TRBD1 (5 bases). The CDR3 sequence is 15 residues long. From germline, CDR1 is SEHNR and CDR2 FQNEAQ (reference sequence). Trimming stripped 0 bases from V and 4 bases from J, with 12 bases between. CDR3 sequence: CASSLADGTLYGYTF. DNA for the CDR3: TGTGCCAGCAGCTTAGCGGACGGGACCCTCTATGGCTACACCTTC. The whole variable domain, remainder taken from reference TRBV7-9 and TRBJ1-2, is DTGVSQNPRHKITKRGQNVTFRCDPISEHNRLYWYRQTLGQGPEFLTYFQNEAQLEKSRLLSDRFSAERPKGSFSTLEIQRTEQGDSAMYLCASSLADGTLYGYTFGSGTRLTVV.

This clone was counted a single time. It may be a read error: a sequence one base away is much more abundant. Given the absence of the conserved phenylalanine or tryptophan at the CDR3 end, a read error is likely. The V gene is TRBV25-1, the J gene TRBJ2-2, with 8 bases fitting TRBD2. Germline CDR1 MGHDK, CDR2 SYGVNS. There are 17 residues in the CDR3. After removal of 7 bases from V and 0 bases from J, the junction contained 10 bases not matched to a gene. The CDR3 loop reads CASTMTSDLANTGELFL. The CDR3 DNA is TGTGCCAGCACCATGACTAGCGACCTCGCGAACACCGGGGAGCTGTTTCTT.

This chain uses TRBV5-1 with TRBJ2-2; D tentatively fits TRBD1 or TRBD2 (5 bases each). Trimming shortened V by 0 bases and J by 8 bases, and 14 bases separated the two germline ends. Germline V gene lookup returns CDR1 SGHRS and CDR2 YFSETQ. The CDR3 consists of 15 residues. The CDR3: CASSLERGSWGELFF. The CDR3, as DNA: TGCGCCAGCAGCTTGGAACGGGGCTCTTGGGGGGAGCTGTTTTTT.

V usage is TRBV28 and J usage is TRBJ1-2; D ambiguous. Per the germline V gene, CDR1 is MDHEN and CDR2 is SYDVKM. This CDR3 spans 13 amino acids. V lost 6 bases, J lost 7 bases, and 15 bases lay in between. CDR3 coding DNA: TGTGCCAGCAGCCCTACTTGGGAGGGTGGCTACACCTTC. It codes for CASSPTWEGGYTF.

The chain couples TRBV27 to TRBJ1-6, with D possibly matching TRBD1 (5 bases). The V end was cut by 2 bases, the J end by 7 bases, with 12 bases between. Germline CDR1 reads MNHEY; CDR2 reads SMNVEV (reference sequence). The CDR3 has 15 residues. The CDR3 DNA reads as TGTGCCAGCAGTTTAGGAGGCGGGGGAAATTCACCCCTCCACTTT. It translates to CASSLGGGGNSPLHF.

The V gene is TRBV7-9, the J gene TRBJ2-5, with 13 bases identical to TRBD2. V shed 1 base and J 2 bases; nucleotides not matched to a gene: 7. CDR1 and CDR2 from the germline V gene are SEHNR and FQNEAQ (reference sequence). CDR3 length: 18 amino acids. The CDR3 DNA sequence: TGTGCCAGCAGCTTAGGTAGGACTAGCGGGGGAATTCAAGAGACCCAGTACTTC. Protein product: CASSLGRTSGGIQETQYF.

This clone was counted once. The CDR3 loop reads CASSETGQGAMRRGYTF. CDR3 sequence (DNA): TGTGCCAGCAGTGAAACGGGACAGGGGGCTATGCGGCGTGGCTACACCTTC. The V call is TRBV6-1, the J call TRBJ1-2; 12 nucleotides align to TRBD1. CDR1 is MNHNS and CDR2 is SASEGT in the germline V gene. V trimming: 2 bases; J trimming: 7 bases; junction bases outside the gene matches: 11. This CDR3 is built from 17 residues.

CDR3 amino acids: CASSAWGGGYTF. The CDR3 nucleotides are TGTGCCAGCAGCGCCTGGGGGGGTGGCTACACCTTC. This sequence joins TRBV6-1 and TRBJ1-2; the D gene is possibly TRBD1 (5 bases). Per germline, CDR1 MNHNS and CDR2 SASEGT. The CDR3 consists of 12 residues. The V and J ends lost 6 bases and 7 bases respectively, with 12 bases between them.

A remark on this clone: Within the sample, other DNA sequences also encode this same CDR3. The chain joins TRBV6-1 to TRBJ2-5; weak D call: TRBD2 (6 bases). V was cut by 2 bases and J by 3 bases, with 10 bases left in between. CDR3 length: 14 amino acids. Germline V CDR1 and CDR2: MNHNS, SASEGT. In nucleotides, the CDR3 is TGTGCCAGCAGTGAATATGGAGGGGAAGAGACCCAGTACTTC. Protein: CASSEYGGEETQYF.

The chain uses TRBV2 and TRBJ1-1; D uncertain. The CDR3 contains 11 residues. Germline-derived CDR1 and CDR2 are SNHLY and FYNNEI. V was trimmed by 5 bases and J by 3 bases, leaving 4 bases between them. CDR3 sequence: CASSIHTEAFF. CDR3 nucleotides: TGTGCCAGCAGTATTCACACTGAAGCTTTCTTT. The full variable domain, completed using reference TRBV2 and TRBJ1-1, is EPEVTQTPSHQVTQMGQEVILRCVPISNHLYFYWYRQILGQKVEFLVSFYNNEISEKSEIFDDQFSVERPDGSNFTLKIRSTKLEDSAMYFCASSIHTEAFFGQGTRLTVV.

The chain combines TRBV6-6 with TRBJ1-2; the match to TRBD1 covers 7 bases. Germline trimming cut 2 bases from V and 3 bases from J; bases unmatched to any gene: 3. CDR1 is MNHNY, CDR2 SVGAGI, per germline (reference sequence). The CDR3 spans 14 residues. Written as DNA, the CDR3 is TGTGCCAGCAGTTACAACACAGGGGACTATGGCTACACCTTC. It is translated as CASSYNTGDYGYTF.

CDR3 in amino acids: CASSRDRGGGNTIYF. The CDR3 region has the DNA TGTGCCAGCAGCCGAGACAGGGGGGGCGGAAACACCATATATTTT. V usage is TRBV14 and J usage is TRBJ1-3, with 9 bases identical to TRBD1. CDR3 length: 15 residues. The V gene end was trimmed by 4 bases and the J gene end by 4 bases; junction bases not matched to a gene: 5. The germline CDR1 and CDR2 sequences are SGHDN and FVKESK.

The rearrangement joins TRBV7-2 to TRBJ2-1, with TRBD2 as a possible D gene (6 bases). Looked up from germline, CDR1 is SGHTA and CDR2 is FQGNSA. V was cut by 5 bases and J by 14 bases, with 19 bases left in between. The CDR3 loop spans 13 amino acids. The CDR3 bases are TGTGCCAGCAGCCCCCGGACGGGCGGGGAAGAGTTCTTC. Translated, it gives CASSPRTGGEEFF.

This chain joins TRBV19 and TRBJ2-1, with D possibly being TRBD1 (6 bases). Deletions cut 7 bases from V and 8 bases from J, with 18 bases between. The CDR3 length is 14 residues. The germline V gene has CDR1 LNHDA and CDR2 SQIVND (reference sequence). Here the CDR3 DNA reads TGTGCCAGTATCGGACAGACCCATGGCGATGAGCAGTTCTTC. This sequence encodes CASIGQTHGDEQFF.

This chain uses TRBV9 with TRBJ2-1, with 12 bases lining up with TRBD2. CDR1 SGDLS and CDR2 YYNGEE come from the germline V gene. CDR3 length: 16 residues. With 3 bases clipped from V and 3 bases from J, the junction kept 4 bases outside the gene matches. In nucleotides, the CDR3 is TGTGCCAGCAGCGCCCTAGCGGGAGGGGACTACAATGAGCAGTTCTTC. Protein sequence: CASSALAGGDYNEQFF. Variable domain in full (rest from reference TRBV9 and TRBJ2-1): DSGVTQTPKHLITATGQRVTLRCSPRSGDLSVYWYQQSLDQGLQFLIQYYNGEERAKGNILERFSAQQFPDLHSELNLSSLELGDSALYFCASSALAGGDYNEQFFGPGTRLTVL.

This chain links TRBV7-3 with TRBJ2-7; no clear D. Trimming removed 4 bases from V and 0 bases from J, with 7 bases in between. CDR1 SGHTA and CDR2 FQGTGA come from the germline V gene. This CDR3 is 13 amino acids long. The CDR3 nucleotides read TGTGCCAGCAGCTCTGGGAACTCCTACGAGCAGTACTTC. Encoded protein: CASSSGNSYEQYF.